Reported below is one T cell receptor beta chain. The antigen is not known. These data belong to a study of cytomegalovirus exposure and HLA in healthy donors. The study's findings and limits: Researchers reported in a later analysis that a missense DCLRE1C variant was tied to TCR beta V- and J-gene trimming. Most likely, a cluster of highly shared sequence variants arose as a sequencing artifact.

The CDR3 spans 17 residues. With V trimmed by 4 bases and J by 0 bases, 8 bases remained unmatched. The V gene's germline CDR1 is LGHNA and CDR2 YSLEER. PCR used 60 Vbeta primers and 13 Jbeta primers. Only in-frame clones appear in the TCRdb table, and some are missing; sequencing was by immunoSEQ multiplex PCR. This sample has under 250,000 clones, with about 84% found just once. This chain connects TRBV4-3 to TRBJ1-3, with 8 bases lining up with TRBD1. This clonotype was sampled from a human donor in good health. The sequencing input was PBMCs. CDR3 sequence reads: CASSREGRGLSGNTIYF. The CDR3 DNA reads TGCGCCAGCAGCCGCGAGGGCAGGGGGCTCTCTGGAAACACCATATATTTT.